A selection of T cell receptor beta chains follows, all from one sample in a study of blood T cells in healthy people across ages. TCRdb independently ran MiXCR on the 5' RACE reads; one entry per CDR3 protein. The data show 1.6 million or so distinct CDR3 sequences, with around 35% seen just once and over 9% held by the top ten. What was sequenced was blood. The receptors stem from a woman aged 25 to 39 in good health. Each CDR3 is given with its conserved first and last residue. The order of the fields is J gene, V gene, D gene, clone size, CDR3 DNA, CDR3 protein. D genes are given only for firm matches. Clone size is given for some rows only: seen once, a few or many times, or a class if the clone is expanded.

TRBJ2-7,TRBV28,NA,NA,TGTGCCAGCAGTAGCCGACGGACACGGAACGAGCAGTACTTC,CASSSRRTRNEQYF
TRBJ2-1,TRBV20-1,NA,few,TGCAGTCCACGCGGAAAAAGATACAATGAGCAGTTCTTC,CSPRGKRYNEQFF
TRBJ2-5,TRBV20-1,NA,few,TGCAGTGCTAGTGAGGTGCGAGGGAGCAGGAGGTACCAAGAGACCCAGTACTTC,CSASEVRGSRRYQETQYF
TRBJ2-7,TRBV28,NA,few,TGTGCCACCGTCCGTATGGGGTTGAACGAGCAGTACTTC,CATVRMGLNEQYF
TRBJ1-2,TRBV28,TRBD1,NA,TGTGCCAGTCAGGACAGGGGGCGCGACTATGGCTACACCTTC,CASQDRGRDYGYTF
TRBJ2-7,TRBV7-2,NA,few,TGTGCCAGCAGCTTCGTATCCGGGACATCCTCCTACGAGCAGTACTTC,CASSFVSGTSSYEQYF
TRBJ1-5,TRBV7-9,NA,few,TGTGCCAGCAGCTTAGCGGTCCATCAGCCCCAGCATTTT,CASSLAVHQPQHF
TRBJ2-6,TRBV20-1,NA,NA,TGCAGTGCCCTAGATAGGGCGGCTGGGGCCAACGTCCTGACTTTC,CSALDRAAGANVLTF
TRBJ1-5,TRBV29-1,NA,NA,TGCAGCGTCTGGACAGCTAATCAGCCCCAGCATTTT,CSVWTANQPQHF
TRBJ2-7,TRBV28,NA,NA,TGTGCCAGCAATTTCCCCGGGACCATAAGCCAGGGGCAGTACTTC,CASNFPGTISQGQYF
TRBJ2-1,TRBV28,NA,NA,TGTGCCAGCAGACCTCAGCGATCCTACAATGAGCAGTTCTTC,CASRPQRSYNEQFF
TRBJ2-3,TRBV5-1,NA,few,TGCGCCAGCAGCTTGGCCGCAGCCGCCCAAATAAAGCAGTATTTT,CASSLAAAAQIKQYF
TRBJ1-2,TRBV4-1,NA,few,TGCGCCAGCAGCCAAGATCAGGCACTTGGCTACACCTTC,CASSQDQALGYTF
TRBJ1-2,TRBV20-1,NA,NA,TGCAGTGCTAGAGTAGGCGTCGTCGAAATTAGCTATGGCTACACCTTC,CSARVGVVEISYGYTF
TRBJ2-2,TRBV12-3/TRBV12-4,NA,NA,TGTGCCAGCGTGACTTCGGCGGCGGAATCCGGGGAGCTGTTTTTT,CASVTSAAESGELFF
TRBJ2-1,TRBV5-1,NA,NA,TGCGCCAGCAGCGCTGAGCGGAGCTCCTACAATGAGCAGTTCTTC,CASSAERSSYNEQFF
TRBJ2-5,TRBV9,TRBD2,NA,TGTGCCAGCAGCATCATAGCGGGGGCGCAAGAGACCCAGTACTTC,CASSIIAGAQETQYF
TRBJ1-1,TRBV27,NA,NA,TGTGCCAGCAAAGGGGATGGCACTGAAGCTTTCTTT,CASKGDGTEAFF
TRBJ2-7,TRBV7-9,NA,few,TGTGCCAGCAGCTTAGCCGCTGGCCCTAGGGGTGAGCAGTACTTC,CASSLAAGPRGEQYF
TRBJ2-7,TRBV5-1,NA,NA,TGCGCCAGCAGCTTGATAGGACACTCGTCCTACGAGCAGTACTTC,CASSLIGHSSYEQYF
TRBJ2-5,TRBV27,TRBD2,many,TGTGCCAGCAGCCGCTCCGGACTAGTAGAAGAGACCCAGTACTTC,CASSRSGLVEETQYF